The 11 T cell receptor beta chains given below trace back to one sample, sequenced in a study of blood T cell repertoires in COVID-19. Produced via immunoSEQ multiplex PCR; TCRdb's table is partial and in-frame only. The sample lists about 220,000 clones, approximately 82% occurring once. The source material was peripheral blood. These receptors were taken from a man aged 45-65 years with active or convalescent COVID-19.

The J gene is TRBJ1-1, the V gene TRBV5-6; the match to TRBD1 covers 8 bases. Germline CDR1 reads SGHDT; CDR2 reads YYEEEE. The CDR3 totals 15 residues. V was clipped by 3 bases and J by 7 bases; unmatched bases: 11. The CDR3 nucleotides read TGTGCCAGCAGCTCCCTGGGACAGGCTGAGGTTGAAGCTTTCTTT. This codes for CASSSLGQAEVEAFF.

J is TRBJ1-2 and V is TRBV7-8; 8 bases line up with TRBD1. The CDR3 loop spans 14 amino acids. The V gene's germline CDR1 is SGHVS and CDR2 FQNEAQ. Losses at the gene ends were 5 bases for V and 5 bases for J; bases not matched to a gene: 7. The CDR3 DNA is TGTGCCAGCAGCCCGGACAGGGTTCAATATGGCTACACCTTC. Protein sequence: CASSPDRVQYGYTF.

The rearrangement links TRBV27 to TRBJ2-5; 8 positions agree with TRBD1. This CDR3 is built from 17 residues. With 0 bases clipped from V and 0 bases from J, the junction kept 6 bases outside the gene matches. The germline gives CDR1 MNHEY, CDR2 SMNVEV (reference sequence). CDR3 nucleotide sequence: TGTGCCAGCAGTTTATCTAATTACAGGGGGTACCAAGAGACCCAGTACTTC. Amino acid sequence: CASSLSNYRGYQETQYF.

V and J are TRBV28 and TRBJ2-7; no clear D gene. This CDR3 is built from 12 residues. The V gene lost 6 bases and the J gene lost 6 bases, with 12 bases spanning the gap. The germline V gene encodes CDR1 MDHEN and CDR2 SYDVKM. In nucleotides, the CDR3 is TGTGCCAGCAGCTCGAGCCCCTCCGAGCAGTACGTC. Translated, it gives CASSSSPSEQYV.

V is TRBV28 and J is TRBJ2-3; 9 positions agree with TRBD1. Germline V gene data show CDR1 as MDHEN and CDR2 as SYDVKM. V was pared by 5 bases and J by 5 bases, with 8 bases of the junction left unmatched. This CDR3 spans 15 amino acids. The CDR3 spells CASSNTGGWVDTQYF. Here the CDR3 DNA reads TGTGCCAGCAGTAACACAGGGGGCTGGGTAGATACGCAGTATTTT.

The chain recombines TRBV4-1 with TRBJ2-1; no reliable D call. V was pared by 4 bases and J by 3 bases, with 13 bases between. The CDR3 contains 15 residues. CDR1 is MGHRA and CDR2 is YSYEKL in the germline V gene. CDR3 sequence reads: CASSRRWSLYNEQFF. The CDR3, as DNA: TGCGCCAGCAGCCGTCGGTGGTCCCTCTACAATGAGCAGTTCTTC.

CDR3 DNA sequence: TGTGCCAGCAGTCACGGACTAGCGGGAGAAACCGGGGAGCTGTTTTTT. Translating it yields CASSHGLAGETGELFF. The chain uses TRBV6-6 and TRBJ2-2, with TRBD2 matching over 13 bases. The CDR3 is 16 amino acids. V lost 5 bases, J lost 5 bases, and 5 bases stayed unmatched. Germline V lookup: CDR1 MNHNY, CDR2 SVGAGI (reference sequence).

This chain links TRBV3-1 (or the pseudogene TRBV3-2) with TRBJ1-1, with a tentative D call TRBD1 (5 bases). CDR1 LGHDT and CDR2 YNNKEL come from the germline V gene (reference sequence). V shed 6 bases and J shed 1 base, with 12 bases lying between them. The CDR3 loop spans 14 amino acids. The CDR3 region has the DNA TGTGCCAGCAGGGAACAGGTCTCGAACACTGAAGCTTTCTTT. This translates into CASREQVSNTEAFF.

The chain has TRBV18 and TRBJ1-2; D gene ambiguous. From germline, CDR1 is KGHSH and CDR2 LQKENI. Trimming left V 2 bases short and J 7 bases short, with 17 bases between. The CDR3 sequence is 15 residues long. The DNA of the CDR3 is TGTGCCAGCTCACCAGATCTGCAAACTTTCCTTGGCTACACCTTC. Its protein product is CASSPDLQTFLGYTF.

This sequence joins TRBV1 and TRBJ1-4. TRBV1 constitutes a pseudogene. The CDR3 covers 12 residues. The CDR3 DNA reads as TGCACCAGCAGCCAAGCTAGGGAAAAACTGTTTTTT. It codes for CTSSQAREKLFF.

The chain recombines TRBV9 with TRBJ2-1; D may be TRBD1 (6 bases). This CDR3 has 14 amino acids. The germline CDR1 and CDR2 sequences are SGDLS and YYNGEE. The V end was cut by 1 base, the J end by 8 bases, with 13 bases between. The DNA for the CDR3 is TGTGCCAGCAGCGTAACAGGGCTCGGCTATGAGCAGTTCTTC. It yields the protein CASSVTGLGYEQFF. Variable domain in full (rest from reference TRBV9 and TRBJ2-1): DSGVTQTPKHLITATGQRVTLRCSPRSGDLSVYWYQQSLDQGLQFLIQYYNGEERAKGNILERFSAQQFPDLHSELNLSSLELGDSALYFCASSVTGLGYEQFFGPGTRLTVL.